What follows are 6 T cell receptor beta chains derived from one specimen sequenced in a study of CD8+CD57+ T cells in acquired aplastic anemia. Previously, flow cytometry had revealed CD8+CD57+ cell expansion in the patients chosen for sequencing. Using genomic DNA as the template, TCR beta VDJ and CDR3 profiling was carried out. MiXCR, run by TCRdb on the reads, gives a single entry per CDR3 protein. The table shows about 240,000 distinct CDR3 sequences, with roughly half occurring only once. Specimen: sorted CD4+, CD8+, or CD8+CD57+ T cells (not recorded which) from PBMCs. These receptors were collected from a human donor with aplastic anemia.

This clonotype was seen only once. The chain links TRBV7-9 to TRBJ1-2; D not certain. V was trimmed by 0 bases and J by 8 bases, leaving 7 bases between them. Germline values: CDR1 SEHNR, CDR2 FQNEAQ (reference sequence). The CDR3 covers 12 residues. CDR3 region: CASSLAGWGYTF. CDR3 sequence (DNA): TGTGCCAGCAGCTTAGCGGGCTGGGGCTACACCTTC.

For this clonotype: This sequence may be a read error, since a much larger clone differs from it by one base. CDR3 nucleotide sequence: TGTGCCAGCAAGTACACCGGGGAGCTGTTTTTT. It specifies CASKYTGELFF. This chain uses TRBV6-2 or TRBV6-3 with TRBJ2-2; D not resolved. Germline lookup yields CDR1 MNHEY and CDR2 SVGEGT. The CDR3 loop spans 11 amino acids. V lost 7 bases and J 3 bases, leaving 3 bases between the germline ends.

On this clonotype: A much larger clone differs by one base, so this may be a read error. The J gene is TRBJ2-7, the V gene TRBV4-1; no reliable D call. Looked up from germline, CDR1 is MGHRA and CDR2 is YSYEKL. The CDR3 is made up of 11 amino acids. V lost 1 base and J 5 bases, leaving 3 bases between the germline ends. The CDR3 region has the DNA TGCGCCAGCAGCCAAGGTAACGAGCAGTACTTC. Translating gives CASSQGNEQYF.

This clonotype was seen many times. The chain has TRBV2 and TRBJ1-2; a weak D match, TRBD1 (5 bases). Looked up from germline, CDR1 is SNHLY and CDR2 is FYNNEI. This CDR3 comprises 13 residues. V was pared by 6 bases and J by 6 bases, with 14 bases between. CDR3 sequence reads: CASSPRRGDGYTF. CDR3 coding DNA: TGTGCCAGCAGCCCCCGACGGGGGGATGGCTACACCTTC.

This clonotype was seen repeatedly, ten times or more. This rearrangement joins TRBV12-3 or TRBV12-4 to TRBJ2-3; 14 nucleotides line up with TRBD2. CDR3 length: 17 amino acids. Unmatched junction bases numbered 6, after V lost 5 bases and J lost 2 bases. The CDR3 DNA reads TGTGCCAGCAGTGTAGGGACTAGCGGGGGTTTCACAGATACGCAGTATTTT. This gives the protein CASSVGTSGGFTDTQYF.

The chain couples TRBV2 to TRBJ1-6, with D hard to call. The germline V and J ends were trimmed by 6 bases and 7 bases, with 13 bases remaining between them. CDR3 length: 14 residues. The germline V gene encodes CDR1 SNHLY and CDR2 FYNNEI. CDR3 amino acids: CASRRLEGNSPLHF. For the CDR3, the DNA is TGTGCCAGCAGGAGACTCGAAGGCAATTCACCCCTCCACTTT.